These 21 T cell receptor beta chains were all obtained from the same sample, sequenced in a study of shared clonotypes between healthy human individuals. Profiling relied on immunoSEQ multiplex PCR, and the TCRdb table lists in-frame clones only, not all of them. Seen here are some 2 million clones, 85% to 95% observed once, and the top ten hold more than 0.1%. The material sequenced was naive CD4+ T cells sorted from blood. Regarding subset: CD45RA+ positively selected. Source of these receptors: a man younger than 30 in good health.

This clone is a singleton in its sample. The same CDR3 arises from other DNA sequences in this sample as well. V gene TRBV18 combines with J gene TRBJ2-1; D gene unclear. V was trimmed by 2 bases and J by 8 bases, leaving 7 bases between them. CDR1 is KGHSH and CDR2 is LQKENI in the germline V gene. The CDR3 is 12 residues long. CDR3 sequence: CASSPSRDEQFF. In nucleotides, the CDR3 is TGTGCCAGCTCACCAAGTCGGGATGAGCAGTTCTTC.

V gene TRBV27 combines with J gene TRBJ1-1, with 7 positions matching TRBD1. Germline V gene sequence: CDR1 MNHEY, CDR2 SMNVEV (reference sequence). This CDR3 has 14 residues. V trimming: 6 bases; J trimming: 0 bases; junction bases outside the gene matches: 4. The CDR3 reads CASRRDRVNTEAFF. The CDR3 DNA reads TGTGCCAGCAGACGGGACAGAGTGAACACTGAAGCTTTCTTT.

For this clone: Other DNA sequences in the sample encode the same CDR3. This rearrangement joins TRBV5-1 to TRBJ1-1; possibly TRBD1 for D (5 bases). The CDR3 contains 14 residues. CDR1 is SGHRS, CDR2 YFSETQ, per germline. Deletions cut 4 bases from V and 5 bases from J, with 15 bases between. CDR3 bases: TGCGCCAGCAGCCTCGGGCAGGGTGAAACTGAAGCTTTCTTT. Encoded protein: CASSLGQGETEAFF.

This chain uses TRBV7-8 with TRBJ2-2, with 9 bases aligning to TRBD2. Unmatched junction bases numbered 4, after V lost 7 bases and J lost 4 bases. The CDR3 spans 14 residues. Germline V lookup: CDR1 SGHVS, CDR2 FQNEAQ. The CDR3 protein is CASNRREGTGELFF. CDR3 in DNA: TGTGCCAGCAACCGGCGGGAGGGCACCGGGGAGCTGTTTTTT.

Only one count was recorded for this clone. This sequence joins TRBV4-1 and TRBJ2-3; D remains unclear. V was clipped by 1 base and J by 1 base, with 12 bases between them. The CDR3 length is 16 residues. Germline V CDR1 and CDR2: MGHRA, YSYEKL. The CDR3 sequence is CASSQGPTGGTDTQYF. CDR3 in DNA: TGCGCCAGCAGCCAAGGGCCCACTGGTGGCACAGATACGCAGTATTTT.

V and J are TRBV6-1 and TRBJ2-7; TRBD1 matches at 8 bases. The junction had 2 bases not matched to a gene; V was cut back by 1 base and J by 0 bases. Germline V gene sequence: CDR1 MNHNS, CDR2 SASEGT. There are 15 residues in the CDR3. The CDR3, as DNA: TGTGCCAGCAGTGAAGACAGGGGGTACTCCTACGAGCAGTACTTC. It codes for CASSEDRGYSYEQYF.

The CDR3 reads CAISVGQGNTGELFF. CDR3 nucleotide sequence: TGTGCCATCAGTGTGGGACAGGGGAACACCGGGGAGCTGTTTTTT. The chain combines TRBV10-3 with TRBJ2-2, with 9 bases lining up with TRBD1. The CDR3 contains 15 residues. Germline trimming cut 4 bases from V and 1 base from J; bases unmatched to any gene: 1. Germline CDR1 reads ENHRY; CDR2 reads SYGVKD.

For this clone: This sample includes further DNA sequences coding for the same CDR3. This chain joins TRBV6-5 and TRBJ1-2, with TRBD1 matching over 7 bases. V dropped 1 base and J dropped 6; count of bases not matched to a gene: 2. CDR1 MNHEY and CDR2 SVGAGI come from the germline V gene. This CDR3 has 13 residues. The CDR3 DNA reads TGTGCCAGCAGTTACTTCGGGACAGATGGCTACACCTTC. It specifies CASSYFGTDGYTF.

This clone was observed once. This chain connects TRBV5-1 to TRBJ1-3, with TRBD1 matching 10 bases. V was clipped by 2 bases and J by 4 bases; unmatched bases: 6. Per the germline V gene, CDR1 is SGHRS and CDR2 is YFSETQ. The CDR3 runs to 16 residues. CDR3 DNA: TGCGCCAGCAGCTTTACCGGGACAGGGGTCGGAAACACCATATATTTT. It translates to CASSFTGTGVGNTIYF.

In regard to this clone: At the DNA level, this CDR3 is encoded by other sequences in the same sample as well. The CDR3 loop reads CASSYSRGGTNEKLFF. In DNA form, the CDR3 reads TGTGCCAGCAGTTACTCAAGAGGAGGAACTAATGAAAAACTGTTTTTT. This sequence joins TRBV6-5 and TRBJ1-4; D unresolved. Trimming removed 0 bases from V and 1 base from J, with 9 bases in between. In germline, CDR1 is MNHEY, CDR2 SVGAGI. CDR3 size: 16 residues.

A note on this clone: The sample holds other DNA sequences that translate to the same CDR3. The chain joins TRBV2 to TRBJ2-5; 7 nucleotides agree with TRBD2. Trimming took 2 bases from V and 2 from J; bases not matched to a gene: 11. Per the germline V gene, CDR1 is SNHLY and CDR2 is FYNNEI. CDR3 length equals 17 residues. CDR3 residues: CASSESYIRDYQETQYF. Here the CDR3 DNA reads TGTGCCAGCAGTGAATCGTATATCCGGGACTATCAAGAGACCCAGTACTTC.

This CDR3 is CASSPTPGVNGYTF. The CDR3 bases are TGTGCCAGTAGCCCAACCCCGGGCGTGAATGGCTACACCTTC. This chain uses TRBV19 with TRBJ1-2, with D unclear. The V and J ends lost 6 bases and 6 bases respectively, with 17 bases between them. The germline V gene encodes CDR1 LNHDA and CDR2 SQIVND (reference sequence). This CDR3 has 14 amino acids.

This chain connects TRBV28 to TRBJ1-5; 7 bases are shared with TRBD1. Germline V gene data show CDR1 as MDHEN and CDR2 as SYDVKM. V lost 5 bases and J lost 2; bases outside the gene matches: 6. This CDR3 spans 15 amino acids. The CDR3: CASSRDRVGNQPQHF. CDR3 DNA sequence: TGTGCCAGCAGTCGAGACAGGGTCGGCAATCAGCCCCAGCATTTT.

Comments on this clone: Additional DNA sequences in this sample encode the identical CDR3. The rearrangement links TRBV6-1 to TRBJ1-5; D is unresolved. CDR3 length equals 13 residues. Germline V lookup: CDR1 MNHNS, CDR2 SASEGT. Trimming took 4 bases from V and 5 from J, leaving 9 bases between them. This CDR3 is CASSVSGYQPQHF. CDR3 DNA: TGTGCCAGCAGTGTGTCGGGTTATCAGCCCCAGCATTTT.

As DNA, the CDR3 is TGTGCCAGCAGTATGACAGAGGGCTATGGCTACACCTTC. Translation gives CASSMTEGYGYTF. This chain connects TRBV6-5 to TRBJ1-2; D possibly corresponds to TRBD1 (5 bases). With 5 bases removed from V and 4 bases from J, the gap between germline ends came to 11 bases. Germline values: CDR1 MNHEY, CDR2 SVGAGI. This CDR3 is built from 13 residues.

V gene TRBV6-1 combines with J gene TRBJ1-2; TRBD1 agrees at 9 bases. The V and J ends lost 3 bases and 0 bases, in that order; junction bases with no gene match: 8. The CDR3 length is 17 residues. The germline CDR1 and CDR2 sequences are MNHNS and SASEGT. The CDR3 sequence: CASSEGGTGTTNYGYTF. The CDR3, as DNA: TGTGCCAGCAGTGAGGGAGGGACAGGGACTACTAACTATGGCTACACCTTC.

The chain uses TRBV7-2 and TRBJ1-2; possibly TRBD1 for D (5 bases). Germline V gene data show CDR1 as SGHTA and CDR2 as FQGNSA. The V end was cut by 0 bases, the J end by 0 bases, with 17 bases between. This CDR3 is 18 amino acids long. The CDR3 DNA is TGTGCCAGCAGCTTAGCCCCTGACAGACCCCGTACTAACTATGGCTACACCTTC. This encodes CASSLAPDRPRTNYGYTF.

This chain connects TRBV19 to TRBJ1-1, with 9 positions matching TRBD1. V shed 6 bases and J 5 bases; nucleotides not matched to a gene: 10. CDR3 length equals 15 residues. Germline V CDR1 and CDR2: LNHDA, SQIVND (reference sequence). Written as DNA, the CDR3 is TGTGCCAGTAGCGTATGGGGACAGGGACGGACTGAAGCTTTCTTT. Its protein product is CASSVWGQGRTEAFF.

The chain has TRBV11-2 and TRBJ2-7; TRBD1 agrees at 9 bases. Trimming at V came to 5 bases and at J to 2 bases, leaving 10 bases not matched to a gene. Germline CDR1 reads SGHAT; CDR2 reads FQNNGV. CDR3 size: 16 residues. The CDR3 sequence: CASSSPRTGVPYEQYF. The CDR3 DNA follows: TGTGCCAGCAGCAGCCCCCGGACAGGGGTACCCTACGAGCAGTACTTC. Together with reference TRBV11-2 and TRBJ2-7, the CDR3 gives the full variable domain: EAGVAQSPRYKIIEKRQSVAFWCNPISGHATLYWYQQILGQGPKLLIQFQNNGVVDDSQLPKDRFSAERLKGVDSTLKIQPAKLEDSAVYLCASSSPRTGVPYEQYFGPGTRLTVT.

DNA for the CDR3: TGCGCCAGCAGCACAGGGGTTGGGGTGGGGACTGAAGCTTTCTTT. Translated: CASSTGVGVGTEAFF. This chain connects TRBV10-2 to TRBJ1-1; 7 bases are a match to TRBD1. CDR1 and CDR2 from the germline V gene are WSHSY and SAAADI. V was clipped by 6 bases and J by 5 bases; unmatched bases: 12. The CDR3 extends over 15 amino acids.

The sample holds a few counts of this clone. The sample holds other DNA sequences that translate to the same CDR3. The rearrangement joins TRBV6-1 to TRBJ2-7, with D perhaps matching TRBD1 (7 bases). V lost 2 bases and J 6 bases, leaving 8 bases between the germline ends. There are 12 residues in the CDR3. The germline CDR1 and CDR2 sequences are MNHNS and SASEGT. CDR3 bases: TGTGCCAGCAGTGAACAGGGGGGCGAGCAGTACTTC. Protein product: CASSEQGGEQYF.